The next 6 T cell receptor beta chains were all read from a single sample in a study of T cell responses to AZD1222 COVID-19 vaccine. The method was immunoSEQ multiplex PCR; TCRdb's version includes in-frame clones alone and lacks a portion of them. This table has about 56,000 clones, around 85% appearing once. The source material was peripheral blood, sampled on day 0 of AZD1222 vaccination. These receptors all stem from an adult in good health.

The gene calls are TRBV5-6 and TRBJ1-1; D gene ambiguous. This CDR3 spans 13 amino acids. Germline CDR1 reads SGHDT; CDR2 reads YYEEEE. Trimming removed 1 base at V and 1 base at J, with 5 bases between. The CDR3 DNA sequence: TGTGCCAGCAGCTTGACACAGAACACTGAAGCTTTCTTT. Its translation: CASSLTQNTEAFF.

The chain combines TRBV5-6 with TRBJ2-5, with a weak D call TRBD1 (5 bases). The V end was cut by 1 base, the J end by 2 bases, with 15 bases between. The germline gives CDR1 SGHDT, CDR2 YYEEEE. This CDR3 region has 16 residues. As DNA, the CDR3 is TGTGCCAGCAGCTTGCTAGGGGCGTGGGGACAAGAGACCCAGTACTTC. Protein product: CASSLLGAWGQETQYF. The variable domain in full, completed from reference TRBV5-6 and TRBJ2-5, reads DAGVTQSPTHLIKTRGQQVTLRCSPKSGHDTVSWYQQALGQGPQFIFQYYEEEERQRGNFPDRFSGHQFPNYSSELNVNALLLGDSALYLCASSLLGAWGQETQYFGPGTRLLVL.

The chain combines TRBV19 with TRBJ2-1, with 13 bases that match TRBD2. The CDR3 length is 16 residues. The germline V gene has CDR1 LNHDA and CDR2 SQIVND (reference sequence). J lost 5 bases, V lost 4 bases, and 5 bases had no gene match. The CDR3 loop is CASSKLAGGLDNEQFF. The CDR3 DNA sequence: TGTGCCAGTAGTAAACTAGCGGGGGGGTTAGACAATGAGCAGTTCTTC. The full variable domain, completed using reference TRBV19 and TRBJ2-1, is DGGITQSPKYLFRKEGQNVTLSCEQNLNHDAMYWYRQDPGQGLRLIYYSQIVNDFQKGDIAEGYSVSREKKESFPLTVTSAQKNPTAFYLCASSKLAGGLDNEQFFGPGTRLTVL.

The CDR3 spells CSVGGGSDWNEQFF. DNA of the CDR3: TGCAGCGTTGGGGGAGGCAGTGACTGGAATGAGCAGTTCTTC. The chain uses TRBV29-1 and TRBJ2-1, with a tentative D call TRBD2 (6 bases). V was clipped by 4 bases and J by 7 bases, with 17 bases between them. Germline lookup yields CDR1 SQVTM and CDR2 ANQGSEA. The CDR3 is made up of 14 amino acids.

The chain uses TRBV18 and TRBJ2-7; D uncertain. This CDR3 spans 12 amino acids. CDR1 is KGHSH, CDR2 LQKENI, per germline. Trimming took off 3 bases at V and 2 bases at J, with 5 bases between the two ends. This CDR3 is CASSPNTYEQYF. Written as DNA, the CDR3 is TGTGCCAGCTCACCTAATACCTACGAGCAGTACTTC.

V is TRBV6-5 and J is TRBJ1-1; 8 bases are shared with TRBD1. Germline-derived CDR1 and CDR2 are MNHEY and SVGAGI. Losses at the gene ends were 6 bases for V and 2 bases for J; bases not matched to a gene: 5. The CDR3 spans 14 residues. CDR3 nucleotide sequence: TGTGCCAGCAGAGCGGACAGGGTCAACACTGAAGCTTTCTTT. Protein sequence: CASRADRVNTEAFF.